This T cell receptor beta chain emerged from a study of control samples from healthy donors and cancer patients. There are 18 residues in the CDR3. The germline V and J ends were trimmed by 5 bases and 5 bases, with 22 bases remaining between them. CDR1 is SEHNR, CDR2 FQNEAQ, per germline (reference sequence). The data were produced by immunoSEQ multiplex PCR, yet TCRdb's version contains in-frame clones alone and is incomplete. The data show about 130,000 clones, just under 95% seen once. Sample: PBMCs. The V gene is TRBV7-9, the J gene TRBJ1-6; a weak D match, TRBD1 (5 bases). The sequence was obtained from a man between 60 and 70 years old with colorectal cancer. CDR3: CASSREGTGRSNNSPLHF. Here the CDR3 DNA reads TGTGCCAGCAGCCGCGAGGGGACCGGCAGGTCGAATAATTCACCCCTCCACTTT.